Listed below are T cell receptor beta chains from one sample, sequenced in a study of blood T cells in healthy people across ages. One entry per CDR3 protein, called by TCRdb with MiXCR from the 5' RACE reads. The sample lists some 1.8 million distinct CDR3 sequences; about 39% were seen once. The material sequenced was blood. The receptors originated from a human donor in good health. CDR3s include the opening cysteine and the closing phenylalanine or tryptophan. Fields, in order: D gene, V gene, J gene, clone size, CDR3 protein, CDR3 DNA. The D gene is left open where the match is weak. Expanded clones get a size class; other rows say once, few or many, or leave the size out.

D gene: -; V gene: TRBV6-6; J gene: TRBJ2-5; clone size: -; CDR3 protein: CASSHRITSPWETQYF; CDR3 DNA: TGTGCCAGCAGCCATAGAATTACCAGCCCCTGGGAGACCCAGTACTTC
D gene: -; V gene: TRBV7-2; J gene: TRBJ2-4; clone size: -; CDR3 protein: CASSLGFNLGYNEQYF; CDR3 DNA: TGTGCCAGCAGCCTCGGATTCAACCTAGGGTACAATGAGCAGTACTTC
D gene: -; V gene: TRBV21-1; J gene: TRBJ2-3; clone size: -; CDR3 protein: CASSNKIGGTVFTDTQYF; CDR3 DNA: TGTGCCAGCAGCAACAAAATCGGTGGGACAGTCTTCACAGATACGCAGTATTTT
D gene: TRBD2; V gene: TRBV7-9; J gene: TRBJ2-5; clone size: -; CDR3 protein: CASSLGSGGRGVQETQYF; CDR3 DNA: TGTGCCAGCAGCTTAGGCAGCGGGGGTCGTGGAGTCCAAGAGACCCAGTACTTC
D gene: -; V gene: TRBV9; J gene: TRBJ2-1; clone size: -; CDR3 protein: CASSVASDYYNEQFF; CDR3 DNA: TGTGCCAGCAGCGTAGCTAGCGACTACTACAATGAGCAGTTCTTC
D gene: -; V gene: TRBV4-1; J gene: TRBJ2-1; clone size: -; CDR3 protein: CASSRPQDGGNNEQFF; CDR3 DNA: TGCGCCAGCAGCCGCCCTCAGGACGGGGGTAACAATGAGCAGTTCTTC
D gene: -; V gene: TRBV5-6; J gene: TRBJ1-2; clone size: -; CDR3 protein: CASSLEGCYGYTF; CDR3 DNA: TGTGCCAGCAGCTTGGAGGGTTGTTATGGCTACACCTTC
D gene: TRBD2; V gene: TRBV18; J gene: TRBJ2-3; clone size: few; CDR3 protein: CASSPVDRGEQYF; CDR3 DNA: TGTGCCAGCTCACCAGTAGATCGGGGGGAGCAGTATTTT
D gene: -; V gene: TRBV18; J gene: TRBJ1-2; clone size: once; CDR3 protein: CASSPLTEDGYTF; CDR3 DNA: TGTGCCAGCTCACCGCTGACAGAGGATGGCTACACCTTC
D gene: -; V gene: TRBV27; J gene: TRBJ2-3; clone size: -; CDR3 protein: CASSLYTTAKDTQYF; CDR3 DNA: TGTGCCAGCAGTTTATATACGACAGCAAAAGATACGCAGTATTTT
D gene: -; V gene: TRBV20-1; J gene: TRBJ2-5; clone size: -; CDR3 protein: CSARGDLQETQYF; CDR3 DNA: TGCAGTGCTAGAGGGGATCTTCAAGAGACCCAGTACTTC
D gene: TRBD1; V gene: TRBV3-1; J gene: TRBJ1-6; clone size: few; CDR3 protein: CASSQGDRGYSPLHF; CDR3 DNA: TGTGCCAGCAGCCAAGGGGACAGGGGCTATTCACCCCTCCACTTT
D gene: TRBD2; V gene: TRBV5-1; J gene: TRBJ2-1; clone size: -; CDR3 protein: CASSWDAGGTDNEQFF; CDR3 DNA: TGCGCCAGCAGCTGGGACGCGGGGGGCACTGACAATGAGCAGTTCTTC
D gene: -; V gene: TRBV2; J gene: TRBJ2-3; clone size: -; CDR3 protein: CASSGPSIMATDTQYF; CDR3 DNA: TGTGCCAGCAGCGGACCATCCATTATGGCCACAGATACGCAGTATTTT
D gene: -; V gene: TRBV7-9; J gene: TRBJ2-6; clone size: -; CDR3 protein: CASSPPRSTSSSGANVLTF; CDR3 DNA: TGTGCCAGCAGCCCTCCTAGGTCTACGTCCAGCTCTGGGGCCAACGTCCTGACTTTC
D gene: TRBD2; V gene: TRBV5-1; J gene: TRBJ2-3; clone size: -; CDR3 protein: CASSLQGLAGTDTQYF; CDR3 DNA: TGCGCCAGCAGCCTCCAGGGACTAGCTGGTACAGATACGCAGTATTTT
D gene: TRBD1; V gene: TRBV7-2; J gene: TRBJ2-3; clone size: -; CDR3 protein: CASTRDRVTDTQYF; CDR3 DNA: TGTGCCAGCACTCGGGACAGAGTAACAGATACGCAGTATTTT
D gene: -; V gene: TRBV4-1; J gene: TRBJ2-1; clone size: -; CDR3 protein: CASSQEVLAASYNEQFF; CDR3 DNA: TGCGCCAGCAGCCAAGAGGTACTAGCTGCCTCCTACAATGAGCAGTTCTTC
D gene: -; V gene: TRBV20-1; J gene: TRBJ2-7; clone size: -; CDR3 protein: CSASPPRGCVEQYF; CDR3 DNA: TGCAGTGCTAGCCCCCCGAGGGGTTGTGTCGAGCAGTACTTC
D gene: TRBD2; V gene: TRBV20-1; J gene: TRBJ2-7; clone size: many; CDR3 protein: CSARGGGLVLEQYF; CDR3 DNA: TGCAGTGCTAGGGGCGGGGGGTTAGTTCTGGAGCAGTACTTC
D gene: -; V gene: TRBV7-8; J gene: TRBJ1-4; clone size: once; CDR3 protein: CASSLIRGDEKLFF; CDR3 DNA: TGTGCCAGCAGCCTTATTCGGGGCGACGAAAAACTGTTTTTT
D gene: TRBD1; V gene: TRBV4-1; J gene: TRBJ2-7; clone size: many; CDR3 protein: CASSLRQGNYEQYF; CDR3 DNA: TGCGCCAGCAGCCTACGACAGGGTAACTACGAGCAGTACTTC
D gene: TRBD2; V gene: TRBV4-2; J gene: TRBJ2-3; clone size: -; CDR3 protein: CASSRKVAGGTDTQYF; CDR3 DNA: TGTGCCAGCAGCCGTAAGGTAGCGGGGGGCACAGATACGCAGTATTTT
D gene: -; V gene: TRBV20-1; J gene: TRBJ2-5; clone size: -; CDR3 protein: CSASGTAGETQYF; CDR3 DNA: TGCAGTGCTAGTGGGACTGCCGGAGAGACCCAGTACTTC
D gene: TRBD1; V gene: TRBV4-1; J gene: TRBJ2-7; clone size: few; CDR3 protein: CASSRQTGVEQYF; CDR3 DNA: TGCGCCAGCAGCCGCCAGACAGGGGTCGAGCAGTACTTC
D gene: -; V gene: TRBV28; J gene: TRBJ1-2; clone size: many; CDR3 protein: CASSFGTTYGYTF; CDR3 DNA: TGTGCCAGCAGTTTTGGGACTACCTATGGCTACACCTTC
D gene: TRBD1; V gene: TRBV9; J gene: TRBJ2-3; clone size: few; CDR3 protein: CASSNRGLSADTQYF; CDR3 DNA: TGTGCCAGCAGCAACAGGGGCCTTAGCGCAGATACGCAGTATTTT
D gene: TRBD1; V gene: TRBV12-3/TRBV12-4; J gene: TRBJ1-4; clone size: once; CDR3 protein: CASSGPWAGGEKLFF; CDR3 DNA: TGTGCCAGCAGTGGCCCCTGGGCAGGGGGGGAAAAACTGTTTTTT
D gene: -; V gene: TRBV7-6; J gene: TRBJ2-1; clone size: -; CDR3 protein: CASSLVPPAHNEQFF; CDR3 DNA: TGTGCCAGCAGCTTAGTTCCGCCCGCGCACAATGAGCAGTTCTTC
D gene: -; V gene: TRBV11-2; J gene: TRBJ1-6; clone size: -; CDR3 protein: CASSLDDGAGAPLHF; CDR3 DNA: TGTGCCAGCAGCTTAGATGACGGCGCCGGGGCACCCCTCCACTTT
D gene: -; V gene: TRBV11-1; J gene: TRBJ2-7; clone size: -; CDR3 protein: CASSLLQQNYEQYF; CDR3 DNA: TGTGCCAGCAGCTTACTACAGCAAAACTACGAGCAGTACTTC
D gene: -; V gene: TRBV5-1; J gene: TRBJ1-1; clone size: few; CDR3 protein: CASSSDNRVGYTEAFF; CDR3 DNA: TGCGCCAGCAGCTCCGACAACAGGGTTGGGTACACTGAAGCTTTCTTT
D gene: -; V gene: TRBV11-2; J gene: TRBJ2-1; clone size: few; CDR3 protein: CASSFITYNEQFF; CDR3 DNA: TGTGCCAGCAGCTTTATTACCTACAATGAGCAGTTCTTC
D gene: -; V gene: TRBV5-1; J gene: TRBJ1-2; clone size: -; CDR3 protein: CASSLSVDRLGYGYTF; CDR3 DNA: TGCGCCAGCAGCTTGAGCGTTGACAGGCTCGGCTATGGCTACACCTTC
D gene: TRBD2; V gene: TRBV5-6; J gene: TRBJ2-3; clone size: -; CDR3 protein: CASSLGTSGAYGTQYF; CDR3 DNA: TGTGCCAGCAGCTTGGGAACTAGCGGGGCGTACGGTACGCAGTATTTT
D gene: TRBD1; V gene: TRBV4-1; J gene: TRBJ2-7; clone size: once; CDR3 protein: CASSQEWLGTVEQYF; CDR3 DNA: TGCGCCAGCAGCCAAGAGTGGCTCGGGACAGTCGAGCAGTACTTC
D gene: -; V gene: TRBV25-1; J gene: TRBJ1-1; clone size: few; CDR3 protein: CASSELGRLGGTEAFF; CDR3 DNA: TGTGCCAGCAGTGAATTAGGAAGACTTGGGGGGACTGAAGCTTTCTTT
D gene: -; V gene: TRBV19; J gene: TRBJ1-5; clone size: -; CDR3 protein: CASSIDTGAGVFQPQHF; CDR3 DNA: TGTGCCAGTAGTATAGATACCGGGGCGGGGGTATTTCAGCCCCAGCATTTT
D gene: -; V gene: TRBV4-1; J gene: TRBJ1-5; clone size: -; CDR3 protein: CASSQVLEKASEPQHF; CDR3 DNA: -
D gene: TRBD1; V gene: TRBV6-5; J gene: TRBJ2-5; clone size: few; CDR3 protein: CASRLTGVGGTQYF; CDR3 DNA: TGTGCCAGCAGGCTCACAGGGGTAGGCGGGACCCAGTACTTC
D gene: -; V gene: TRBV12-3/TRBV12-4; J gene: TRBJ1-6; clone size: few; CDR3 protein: CASRSGRSYNSPLHF; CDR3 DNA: TGTGCCAGCCGTTCAGGTCGTTCCTATAATTCACCCCTCCACTTT
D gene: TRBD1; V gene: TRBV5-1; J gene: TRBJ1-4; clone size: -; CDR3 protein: CASSPETGKNEKLFF; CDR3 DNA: TGCGCCAGCAGCCCGGAGACAGGGAAAAATGAAAAACTGTTTTTT
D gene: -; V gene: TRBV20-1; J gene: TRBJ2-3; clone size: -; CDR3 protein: CSARGAGTDTQYF; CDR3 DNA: TGCAGCGCCCGTGGGGCAGGCACAGATACGCAGTATTTT
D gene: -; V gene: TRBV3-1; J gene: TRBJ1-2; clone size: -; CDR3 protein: CASSLGPQEGYTF; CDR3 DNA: TGTGCCAGCAGCCTCGGGCCCCAGGAAGGCTACACCTTC
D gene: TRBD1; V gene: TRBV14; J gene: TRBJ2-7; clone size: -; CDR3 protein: CASSQVPSGTGPYEQDF; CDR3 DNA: TGTGCCAGCAGCCAAGTTCCATCCGGGACAGGACCCTACGAGCAGGACTTC
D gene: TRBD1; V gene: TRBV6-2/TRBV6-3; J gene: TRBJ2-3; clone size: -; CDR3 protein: CASTRDRTTDTQYF; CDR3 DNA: TGTGCCAGCACCAGGGACAGAACTACAGATACGCAGTATTTT
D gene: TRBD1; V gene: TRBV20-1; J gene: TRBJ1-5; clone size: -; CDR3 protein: CSASEGALNQPQHF; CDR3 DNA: TGCAGTGCTAGTGAGGGGGCGCTCAATCAGCCCCAGCATTTT
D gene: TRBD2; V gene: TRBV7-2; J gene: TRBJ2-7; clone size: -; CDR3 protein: CASSPTGTNNMGQYF; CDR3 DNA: TGTGCCAGCAGCCCAACCGGGACTAACAACATGGGGCAGTACTTC
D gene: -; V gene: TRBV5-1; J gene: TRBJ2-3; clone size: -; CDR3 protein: CASSLPASVVTDTQYF; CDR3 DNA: TGCGCCAGCAGCTTGCCGGCTAGCGTAGTCACAGATACGCAGTATTTT
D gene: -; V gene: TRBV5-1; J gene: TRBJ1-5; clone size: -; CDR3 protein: CASSRGDGNQPQHF; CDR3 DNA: TGCGCCAGCAGCCGAGGGGACGGCAATCAGCCCCAGCATTTT
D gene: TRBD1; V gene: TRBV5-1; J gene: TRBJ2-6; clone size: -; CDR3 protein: CASSSQTGQSNVRTF; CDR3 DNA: TGCGCCAGCAGCAGCCAGACAGGGCAGTCCAACGTCCGGACTTTC
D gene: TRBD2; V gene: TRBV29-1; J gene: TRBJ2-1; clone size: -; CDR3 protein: CSVEKGLAYCNEQFF; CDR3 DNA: TGCAGCGTTGAAAAGGGACTAGCCTACTGCAATGAGCAGTTCTTC
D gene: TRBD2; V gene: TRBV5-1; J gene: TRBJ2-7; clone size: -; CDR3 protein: CASSLALLADYEQYF; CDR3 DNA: TGCGCCAGCAGCTTGGCATTACTAGCGGACTACGAGCAGTACTTC